This entry is about one T cell receptor (beta chain). Its target antigen remains unknown. The sample holds no much larger clone one base away, and base qualities are not on file. The data are from a study of shared clonotypes between healthy human individuals (dated by TCRdb to 2018 to 2020). Regarding the complete study: Three men and a couple of women, aged 18 to 49 years, made up the cohort. Per donor, leukapheresis produced somewhere between about 0.8 and 9 billion PBMCs. Different laboratories and diverse techniques were used to prepare libraries and sequence TCR repertoires, to increase sequencing depth and limit assay-specific biases. To estimate repertoire size and how much clonotype sharing occurs between individuals, the study deeply sequenced the blood TCR repertoires of several healthy adults. For each donor, three plates each were used for CD4 naive and CD4 memory, two plates were used for CD8 naive, and one plate was used for CD8 memory. What the research found in general, with its limitations: Because the study included a small number of donors, the genetic and exposure-history diversity represented was limited. Sampling was restricted to blood, and TCR repertoires in tissues likely differ from the TCR repertoires found in blood. Across a handful of donors, approximately 4.6% of naive CD4, around 3.5% of naive CD8, 2% to 2.5% of memory CD4, and about 0.4% of memory CD8 clonotypes were shared. Compared with non-shared clonotypes, clonotypes shared by all four sorted-subset donors had higher generation probabilities. Naive subsets generally had larger estimated clonotype richness than memory subsets. Even with the large sequencing depth, rarefaction of the sorted-subset datasets indicated that sequencing was incomplete. Based on pairwise subsampling, the degree of clonotype sharing among donors was expected to be affected by sequencing depth.

TCR CDR3 regions were amplified from genomic DNA by multiplex PCR using the deep immunoSEQ assay. For each cell subset, the extracted genomic DNA was distributed evenly across all wells of several immunoSEQ 96-well plates, and each plate served as one replicate. Each replicate PCR for sorted subsets received approximately 200 ng genomic DNA, equal to roughly 30,000 T cell genomes. Purified libraries were measured with a Qubit 3.0 fluorometer, size-checked on a Bioanalyzer 2100, and measured again with the KAPA Library Quantification kit. Every immunoSEQ 96-well plate was sequenced on a dedicated single-read 150-cycle Illumina NextSeq 550 flow cell. The authors processed their data as follows. Because only junctional sequences without quality scores were contained in the immunoSEQ output, filtering matching that applied to full-length reads could not be performed. Sequences were annotated with PyIR, a Python wrapper for IgBLAST v1.9, using IMGT germline references to assign V/J genes and CDR3. Reads were filtered out if the reads had weak V/J assignments (E-value above 1e-6), no CDR3, stop codons, out-of-frame junctions, or ambiguous translated residues. V3J clonotypes were defined as sequences sharing the same inferred V gene, J gene, and CDR3 amino acid sequence. The percentage overlap between two repertoires was calculated by dividing the number of shared unique clonotypes by the size of the smaller repertoire. Three approaches were used to assess repertoire richness: RTK rarefaction, the Chao1 estimator, and Recon v2.1 estimates of unobserved clonotypes. OLGA was used to compute generation probabilities for all TCRbeta clonotypes that the gDNA method yielded from a few donors. As stored in TCRdb, this immuneACCESS dataset retains in-frame rearrangements with V and J assigned. A fraction of the clones does not appear; measured against another copy, unresolved V genes explain less than half of the discrepancy, and the remainder lacks a known reason. V, J and clone size are taken as reported in that table, and D and trimming were inferred from the DNA itself. The sample table shows some 2,100,000 clones, and approximately 94% are seen once. The ten most abundant clones make up about 1.8% of the sample.

CD8 naive samples were obtained by positive selection for CCR7 among CD45RO-negative cells, yielding a CD45RA+CCR7+ population from which TemRA cells were excluded. The donors were healthy, HIV-negative adults who had no recently reported acute infections or vaccinations. Every donor was a Caucasian adult living in Nashville, Tennessee, USA. Blood was collected by leukapheresis, and PBMCs were isolated by Ficoll-Histopaque density gradient centrifugation and then cryopreserved in liquid nitrogen vapor phase. Analytical flow cytometry was used to check the purity and quantity of every magnetically sorted T cell population. Genomic DNA was isolated from each sorted fraction and quantified by UV absorbance on a Nanodrop 2000c. This receptor was identified in a young man in good health. Some clones in this sample may be carry-over from other donors' samples. The sequencing input was naive CD8+ T cells from PBMCs. The cell subset or site label for this specimen denotes: CD45RA+CCR7+.

The CDR3 sequence is CASSFSRDYGYTF. The DNA reads as follows: TGTGCCAGCAGCTTTTCAAGAGACTATGGCTACACCTTC. The chain was built from TRBV11-2 and TRBJ1-2; no D gene call is confident. Trimming costs V 3 bases and J 3 bases, and their ends lie 8 bases apart. The germline V gene supplies CDR1 SGHAT and CDR2 FQNNGV. Including cysteine and phenylalanine, the CDR3 has 13 amino acids. The retained sequence is limited to the CDR3, 39 bases, with the frame set at the first base. Full variable domain (CDR3 extended with the reference TRBV11-2 and TRBJ1-2 proteins): EAGVAQSPRYKIIEKRQSVAFWCNPISGHATLYWYQQILGQGPKLLIQFQNNGVVDDSQLPKDRFSAERLKGVDSTLKIQPAKLEDSAVYLCASSFSRDYGYTFGSGTRLTVV.